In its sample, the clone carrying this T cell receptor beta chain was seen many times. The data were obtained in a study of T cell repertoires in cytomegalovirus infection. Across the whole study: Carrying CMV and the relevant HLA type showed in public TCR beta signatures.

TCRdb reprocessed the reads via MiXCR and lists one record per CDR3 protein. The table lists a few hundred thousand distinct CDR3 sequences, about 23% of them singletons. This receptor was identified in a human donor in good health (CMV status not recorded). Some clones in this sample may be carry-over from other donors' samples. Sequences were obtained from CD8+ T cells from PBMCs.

For the CDR3, the DNA is TGTGCCAGCAGCTTAGGGACCGGACAGCTCTATGGCTACACCTTC. It yields the protein CASSLGTGQLYGYTF. The rearrangement uses TRBV7-2 and TRBJ1-2; possible D gene TRBD1, 6 bases. Trimming left V 1 base short and J 4 bases short, with 13 bases between. The germline gives CDR1 SGHTA, CDR2 FQGNSA. The CDR3 has 15 amino acids.